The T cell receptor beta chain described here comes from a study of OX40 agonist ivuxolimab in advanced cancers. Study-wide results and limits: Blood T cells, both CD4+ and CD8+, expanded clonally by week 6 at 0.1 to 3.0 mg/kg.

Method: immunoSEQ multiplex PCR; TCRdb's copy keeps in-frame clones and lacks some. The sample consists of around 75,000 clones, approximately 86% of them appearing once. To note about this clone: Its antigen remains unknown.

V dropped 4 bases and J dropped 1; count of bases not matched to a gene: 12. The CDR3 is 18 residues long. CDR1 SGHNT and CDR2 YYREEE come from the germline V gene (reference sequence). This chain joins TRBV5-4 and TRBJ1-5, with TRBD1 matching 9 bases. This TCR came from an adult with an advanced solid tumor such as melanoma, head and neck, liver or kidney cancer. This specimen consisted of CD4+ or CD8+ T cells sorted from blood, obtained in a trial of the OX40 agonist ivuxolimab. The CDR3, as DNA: TGTGCCAGCAGCGCAGACGAGGCCGGGACAGGGAGCAATCAGCCCCAGCATTTT. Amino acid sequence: CASSADEAGTGSNQPQHF.